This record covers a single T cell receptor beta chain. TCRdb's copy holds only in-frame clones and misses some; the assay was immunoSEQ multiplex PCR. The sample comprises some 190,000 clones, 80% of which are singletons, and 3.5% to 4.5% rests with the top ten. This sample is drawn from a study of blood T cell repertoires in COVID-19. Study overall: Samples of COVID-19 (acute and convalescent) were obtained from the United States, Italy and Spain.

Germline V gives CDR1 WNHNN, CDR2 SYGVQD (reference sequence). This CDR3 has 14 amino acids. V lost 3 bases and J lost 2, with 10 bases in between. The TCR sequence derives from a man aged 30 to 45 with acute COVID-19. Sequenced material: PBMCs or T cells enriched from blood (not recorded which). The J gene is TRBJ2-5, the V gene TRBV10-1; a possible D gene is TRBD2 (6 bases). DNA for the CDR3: TGCGCCAGCAGTGACGGGACTGGGCAAGAGACCCAGTACTTC. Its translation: CASSDGTGQETQYF.